This entry is about one T cell receptor (beta chain). Its target is not known. The data were obtained in a study of a mutant IDH1 vaccine in newly diagnosed glioma. Study-level information: Patients received eight vaccinations in weeks 1, 3, 5, 7, 11, 15, 19, 23. In some groups vaccination began 4-6 weeks post-radiotherapy; others received it with temozolomide.

V was shortened by 3 bases and J by 12 bases, with 9 bases between the two germline ends. The CDR3 consists of 12 residues. CDR1 SGHAT and CDR2 FQNNGV come from the germline V gene. Libraries were prepared by immunoSEQ multiplex PCR; TCRdb keeps only in-frame clonotypes and omits some of them. The data hold 30,000 to 40,000 clones, with roughly 79% observed a single time. Whole-study findings and limits: Most patients, around 93%, showed vaccine-induced immune responses.

Documented time point: week 23, last vaccination. What each vaccine dose contained was 300 ug of mutant IDH1 20-mer peptide, accompanied by topical imiquimod. New astrocytomas of WHO grade 3 or 4 that were IDH1-mutant and ATRX-lost were found in the donors. The V call is TRBV11-2, the J call TRBJ1-6, with D tentatively TRBD1 (5 bases). The clonotype was recovered from a man between 35 and 55 years old with glioma. The source material was PBMCs, sampled from a glioma patient whose treatment included an IDH1 peptide vaccine. As DNA, the CDR3 is TGTGCCAGCAGCTTCAGGGCCCTACCCCTCCACTTT. This codes for CASSFRALPLHF.